A single sample is the source of the 22 T cell receptor beta chains below, sequenced in a study of T cells expressing NK-cell markers. Reprocessing the 5' RACE reads, TCRdb reports a single entry for every CDR3 protein and omits DNA. Seen in this sample are 550,000 to 600,000 distinct CDR3 sequences; the ten most common clones hold 3% to 4.5%. Sequencing was carried out using blood T cells: a sorted CD56 or NKG2C T cell subset, CD4+ or CD8+ T cells, or bulk PBMC T cells (not recorded which). These receptors originate from a man younger than 30 in good health.

The chain has TRBV6-6 and TRBJ2-7; TCRdb lists TRBD1, though no DNA is available to test this call. This CDR3 contains 13 residues. CDR1 and CDR2 from the germline V gene are MNHNY and SVGAGI (reference sequence). The CDR3 here is CASLRDRINEQYF.

This chain joins TRBV28 and TRBJ2-3; TCRdb proposes TRBD1, but this gene call is untestable without DNA. Germline-derived CDR1 and CDR2 are MDHEN and SYDVKM. This CDR3 has 14 residues. The chain's CDR3 is CASSLISRADTQYF.

The V gene is TRBV12-3 or TRBV12-4, the J gene TRBJ1-6. The CDR3 has 13 amino acids. The CDR3 is CASTKGEDAPLHF.

The J gene is TRBJ2-2, the V gene TRBV10-1; with no DNA, the TCRdb D assignment of TRBD2 cannot be verified. The germline V gene encodes CDR1 WNHNN and CDR2 SYGVQD (reference sequence). This CDR3 has 16 residues. This CDR3 reads CASSEEREGPTGELFF.

CDR3 sequence: CASSQGLAGSEQYF. The chain combines TRBV3-1 with TRBJ2-7; TCRdb outputs TRBD2, but without DNA this stays unchecked. The CDR3 has 14 residues. Looked up from germline, CDR1 is LGHDT and CDR2 is YNNKEL (reference sequence).

The chain carries TRBV3-1 and TRBJ2-3; TCRdb outputs TRBD2, but without DNA this stays unchecked. Looked up from germline, CDR1 is LGHDT and CDR2 is YNNKEL (reference sequence). The CDR3 consists of 17 residues. The CDR3 loop reads CASSKLPGLASTDTQYF.

This chain joins TRBV6-2 or TRBV6-3 and TRBJ1-1; TCRdb reports TRBD1, a call that lacks DNA to check it against. The CDR3 extends over 13 amino acids. Germline V gives CDR1 MNHEY, CDR2 SVGEGT. This chain's CDR3 is CASTKTANTEAFF.

The chain employs TRBV5-1 and TRBJ1-2; with no DNA, the TCRdb D assignment of TRBD1 cannot be verified. There are 14 residues in the CDR3. Germline CDR1 reads SGHRS; CDR2 reads YFSETQ. This CDR3 reads CASSLEGQGNGYTF.

The chain has TRBV29-1 and TRBJ2-7; TCRdb's D call, TRBD2, is unchecked because there is no DNA. CDR1 and CDR2 from the germline V gene are SQVTM and ANQGSEA. This CDR3 has 13 residues. The CDR3 reads CSVGVAESYEQYF.

CDR3 region: CASSRLASDTQYF. The genes are TRBV3-1 and TRBJ2-3. CDR1 is LGHDT, CDR2 YNNKEL, per germline (reference sequence). The CDR3 runs 13 residues.

The V call is TRBV6-1, the J call TRBJ1-1; TCRdb's assignment of TRBD1 cannot be checked, as there is no DNA. Germline CDR1 and CDR2: MNHNS and SASEGT. CDR3 length equals 14 residues. The CDR3 is CASARTGVNTEAFF.

The chain has TRBV2 and TRBJ2-5; without DNA, the TCRdb call of TRBD1 cannot be checked. The V gene's germline CDR1 is SNHLY and CDR2 FYNNEI. The CDR3 is made up of 14 amino acids. The CDR3 sequence: CASGDRVVEETQYF.

The chain carries TRBV13 and TRBJ2-1; TCRdb's D call, TRBD1, is unchecked because there is no DNA. The CDR3 spans 12 residues. Per the germline V gene, CDR1 is PRHDT and CDR2 is FYEKMQ (reference sequence). The CDR3 sequence is CASSSGTVEQFF.

This chain joins TRBV14 and TRBJ2-6; TCRdb's D gene call, TRBD2, goes unchecked for lack of DNA. Germline CDR1 reads SGHDN; CDR2 reads FVKESK. The CDR3 spans 21 residues. CDR3 amino acids: CASSRTGLADPLLSGANVLTF.

The gene calls are TRBV20-1 and TRBJ2-2; TCRdb returns TRBD2, unconfirmable since there is no DNA. The germline CDR1 and CDR2 sequences are DFQATT and SNEGSKA (reference sequence). The CDR3 contains 14 residues. This chain's CDR3 is CSAILGSNTGELFF.

V usage is TRBV20-1 and J usage is TRBJ2-3; TCRdb lists TRBD1, though no DNA is available to test this call. The V gene's germline CDR1 is DFQATT and CDR2 SNEGSKA (reference sequence). The CDR3 has 14 residues. The CDR3 spells CSARLGVRTDTQYF.

The chain joins TRBV3-1 to TRBJ2-1; TCRdb's D call of TRBD2 is untestable without DNA. CDR3 length: 15 residues. Looked up from germline, CDR1 is LGHDT and CDR2 is YNNKEL (reference sequence). The CDR3 spells CASSQTAGGSNEQFF.

The chain carries TRBV6-5 and TRBJ2-1; checking the TCRdb D call of TRBD2 is not possible without DNA. From germline, CDR1 is MNHEY and CDR2 SVGAGI. The CDR3 has 14 residues. CDR3 amino acids: CASSLAGGFMEQFF.

The chain couples TRBV27 to TRBJ2-4; checking the TCRdb D call of TRBD1 is not possible without DNA. The length of the CDR3 is 14 residues. Germline lookup yields CDR1 MNHEY and CDR2 SMNVEV (reference sequence). CDR3 sequence: CASSLRRTGDIQYF.

CDR3: CAIRGAEGGYTF. V usage is TRBV6-5 and J usage is TRBJ1-2; as DNA is missing, the TRBD1 call by TCRdb cannot be tested. The germline gives CDR1 MNHEY, CDR2 SVGAGI. There are 12 residues in the CDR3.

The chain couples TRBV3-1 to TRBJ2-5; with no DNA, the TCRdb D assignment of TRBD1 cannot be verified. The germline V gene has CDR1 LGHDT and CDR2 YNNKEL (reference sequence). The CDR3 totals 13 residues. The CDR3: CASKYQGQETQYF.

The chain joins TRBV29-1 to TRBJ2-1. Per germline, CDR1 SQVTM and CDR2 ANQGSEA. The CDR3 loop spans 13 amino acids. The CDR3 is CSVELGAVGEQFF.